Listed below are T cell receptor beta chains from one sample, sequenced in a study of blood T cell repertoires in COVID-19. Generated by immunoSEQ multiplex PCR, the TCRdb table keeps only in-frame clones and is missing some. Here the sample spans roughly 260,000 clones, over 80% being singletons. Sequencing input: PBMCs or T cells enriched from blood (not recorded which). The receptors were sampled from a woman younger than 30 who had recovered from COVID-19. Both conserved end residues are part of each CDR3. Each record gives: CDR3 length, J gene, V gene, CDR3 protein.

15 | TRBJ2-2 | TRBV6-6 | CASSKGLGNAGELFF
13 | TRBJ1-2 | TRBV7-2 | CASSIRDRGIYTF
10 | TRBJ2-2 | TRBV2 | CATYFGELFF
14 | TRBJ1-1 | TRBV28 | CASTPGQPNTEAFF
13 | TRBJ1-2 | TRBV12-3/TRBV12-4 | CASSPLRGAGYTF
12 | TRBJ2-7 | TRBV10-3 | CAIGGFSYEQYF
16 | TRBJ1-4 | TRBV7-9 | CASRPTGKGANEKLFF
13 | TRBJ2-7 | TRBV10-3 | CAIRYSPGYEQYF
15 | TRBJ1-1 | TRBV7-2 | CASSSPGTENTEAFF
11 | TRBJ2-7 | TRBV3-1/TRBV3-2 | CASSQVDEQYF
15 | TRBJ1-4 | TRBV6-5 | CASSYSIRAGEKLFF
8 | TRBJ2-1 | TRBV12-3/TRBV12-4 | CASSLQFF
19 | TRBJ1-2 | TRBV7-2 | CASSLAPTPPGLANYGYTF
13 | TRBJ1-2 | TRBV12-3/TRBV12-4 | CASSSTGVGGYTF
14 | TRBJ1-1 | TRBV11-3 | CASSSGTGYGEAFF
14 | TRBJ1-2 | TRBV9 | CASSVDQGLDGYTF
19 | TRBJ2-1 | TRBV11-2 | CASSLSYQNVRPGGNEQFF
14 | TRBJ2-2 | TRBV2 | CASSETGATGELFF
15 | TRBJ1-2 | TRBV3-1/TRBV3-2 | CASSRRQDYSYGYTF